Listed here are 27 T cell receptor beta chains from one sample, sequenced in a study of blood T cells in healthy people across ages. It was with a sample-barcoded 5' primer and a J-beta primer mix that a second PCR of roughly 7 to 12 cycles was run. TCRdb passed the 5' RACE reads through MiXCR, listing each CDR3 protein once. Here the sample spans approximately 1.5 million distinct CDR3 sequences, almost 35% being singletons. Material for sequencing was blood. These receptors all stem from a woman under 40 in good health.

The sample holds a few counts of this clonotype. DNA for the CDR3: TGCAGTGCTAGAGCTCCCGCTGGGGGGAGCACTGAAGCTTTCTTT. This gives the protein CSARAPAGGSTEAFF. V is TRBV20-1 and J is TRBJ1-1; D is perhaps TRBD1 (5 bases). The CDR3 has 15 residues. Germline V gene lookup returns CDR1 DFQATT and CDR2 SNEGSKA (reference sequence). V was cut by 1 base and J by 4 bases, with 16 bases left in between.

This clonotype was detected only a few times. The chain carries TRBV4-1 and TRBJ2-7, with 7 bases aligning to TRBD1. The length of the CDR3 is 16 residues. Losses at the gene ends were 3 bases for V and 5 bases for J; bases not matched to a gene: 13. CDR1 and CDR2 (germline): MGHRA, YSYEKL. Here the CDR3 DNA reads TGCGCCAGCAGCCAGGGAAGGAGCAGGGGGAGCCACGAGCAGTACTTC. Encoded protein: CASSQGRSRGSHEQYF.

The rearrangement links TRBV7-8 to TRBJ2-5; tentatively, D is TRBD1 or TRBD2 (5 bases each). Germline CDR1 is SGHVS and CDR2 is FQNEAQ. This CDR3 is 14 amino acids long. V was shortened by 5 bases and J by 7 bases, with 17 bases between the two germline ends. This CDR3 reads CASSPEGRLGTQYF. CDR3 coding DNA: TGTGCCAGCAGCCCAGAGGGGCGTCTGGGGACCCAGTACTTC.

The rearrangement joins TRBV3-1 to TRBJ2-7; D gene ambiguous. The CDR3 is made up of 13 amino acids. Germline V gene data show CDR1 as LGHDT and CDR2 as YNNKEL (reference sequence). V was pared by 4 bases and J by 3 bases, with 10 bases between. The CDR3: CASSPRNIYEQYF. The CDR3 DNA sequence: TGTGCCAGCAGCCCCAGGAACATCTACGAGCAGTACTTC.

The J gene is TRBJ2-5, the V gene TRBV6-6; TRBD2 aligns across 8 bases. The junction had 6 bases not matched to a gene; V was cut back by 5 bases and J by 1 base. This CDR3 is built from 15 residues. CDR1 and CDR2 (germline): MNHNY, SVGAGI (reference sequence). The CDR3 bases are TGTGCCAGCAGTCCACCGGGACTAGTCCAAGAGACCCAGTACTTC. Its translation is CASSPPGLVQETQYF.

As to this clonotype: A read error may be the cause here, since a much bigger clone is one base away. The rearrangement links TRBV7-9 to TRBJ2-5; 9 bases match TRBD2. The J segment lost 11 bases and the V segment lost 3 bases, leaving 16 bases of the junction unmatched. CDR3 length: 16 residues. Germline V gene sequence: CDR1 SEHNR, CDR2 FQNEAQ (reference sequence). CDR3: CASSFGAGGPSGEQYF. The CDR3 DNA reads as TGTGCCAGCAGCTTTGGTGCGGGAGGGCCCTCGGGTGAGCAGTACTTC.

This clonotype was observed a handful of times. The rearrangement joins TRBV12-3 or TRBV12-4 to TRBJ2-6; 8 positions agree with TRBD2. CDR3 size: 19 residues. Trimming at V came to 2 bases and at J to 0 bases, leaving 9 bases not matched to a gene. This CDR3 reads CASSLFLAGPISGANVLTF. CDR3 DNA: TGTGCCAGCAGTTTATTTCTAGCGGGCCCGATCTCTGGGGCCAACGTCCTGACTTTC.

This clonotype has more than one count but fewer than ten. This rearrangement joins TRBV6-1 to TRBJ2-5; D could derive from TRBD1 or TRBD2 (5 bases each). Germline values: CDR1 MNHNS, CDR2 SASEGT. Trimming pared 6 bases from V and 1 base from J, leaving 15 bases between. This CDR3 is built from 15 residues. CDR3 DNA sequence: TGTGCCAGCAGCGGGGCCCTTCCCATCCAAGAGACCCAGTACTTC. Encoded protein: CASSGALPIQETQYF.

This clonotype was detected only a few times. This chain connects TRBV7-2 to TRBJ2-3; D uncertain. Germline assignment: CDR1 SGHTA and CDR2 FQGNSA. The CDR3 extends over 13 amino acids. V lost 5 bases and J lost 4, with 10 bases in between. CDR3 residues: CASSPAWADTQYF. In nucleotides, the CDR3 is TGTGCCAGCAGCCCAGCTTGGGCAGATACGCAGTATTTT.

V usage is TRBV5-4 and J usage is TRBJ2-3; 7 bases are shared with TRBD1. Germline loops: CDR1 SGHNT, CDR2 YYREEE (reference sequence). The CDR3 covers 15 residues. J was trimmed by 3 bases and V by 6 bases; bases with no gene match: 10. CDR3 nucleotide sequence: TGTGCCAGCAACTTACAGGGACAGAGTACAGATACGCAGTATTTT. Translation gives CASNLQGQSTDTQYF.

The rearrangement uses TRBV7-8 and TRBJ1-1; a weak D match, TRBD1 (5 bases). This CDR3 comprises 15 residues. Germline CDR1 is SGHVS and CDR2 is FQNEAQ. The ends were cut back, 5 bases at V and 6 bases at J, with 19 bases in the middle. CDR3: CASSRAEGAYSEAFF. The CDR3 nucleotides are TGTGCCAGCAGCCGAGCTGAAGGGGCATATTCTGAAGCTTTCTTT.

The chain couples TRBV5-6 to TRBJ2-3, with TRBD1 identical over 10 bases. The CDR3 covers 16 residues. With 4 bases clipped from V and 6 bases from J, the junction kept 11 bases outside the gene matches. Germline lookup yields CDR1 SGHDT and CDR2 YYEEEE. The CDR3 DNA is TGTGCCAGCAGCATAGGTAGACAGGGGGCAGGGGATACGCAGTATTTT. Translating it yields CASSIGRQGAGDTQYF.

V is TRBV2 and J is TRBJ1-2; D not certain. This CDR3 spans 10 amino acids. Per the germline V gene, CDR1 is SNHLY and CDR2 is FYNNEI. V lost 8 bases and J 5 bases, leaving 6 bases between the germline ends. As DNA, the CDR3 is TGTGCCAGCTTGGAGTATGGCTACACCTTC. Translated, it gives CASLEYGYTF.

This clonotype was counted ten times or more. The genes are TRBV7-2 and TRBJ1-2, with a weak D call TRBD1 (5 bases). Germline V lookup: CDR1 SGHTA, CDR2 FQGNSA. The CDR3 contains 14 residues. Trimming left V 6 bases short and J 5 bases short, with 16 bases between. The DNA of the CDR3 is TGTGCCAGCAGTCTGGGGGGAGGGTCTTATGGCTACACCTTC. Its protein is CASSLGGGSYGYTF.

This clonotype was observed a single time. The genes are TRBV5-1 and TRBJ2-3; TRBD2 matches 8 bases. The CDR3 is 13 amino acids. From germline, CDR1 is SGHRS and CDR2 YFSETQ. After removal of 4 bases from V and 8 bases from J, the junction contained 6 bases not matched to a gene. The CDR3 DNA is TGCGCCAGCAGCCCCCCCACTAGCGGTACGCAGTATTTT. It yields the protein CASSPPTSGTQYF.

This clonotype was counted many times. V gene TRBV29-1 combines with J gene TRBJ2-7, with TRBD1 identical over 9 bases. The length of the CDR3 is 16 residues. V lost 3 bases, J lost 3 bases, and 12 bases stayed unmatched. Germline V gives CDR1 SQVTM, CDR2 ANQGSEA. CDR3 DNA: TGCAGCGTTGACCGACAGGGGGAGCGGGATGACTACGAGCAGTACTTC. Protein: CSVDRQGERDDYEQYF.

This clonotype was seen only a few times. The rearrangement joins TRBV5-1 to TRBJ1-1; a weak D match, TRBD1 (5 bases). Trimming stripped 0 bases from V and 6 bases from J, with 15 bases between. The CDR3 spans 15 residues. Looked up from germline, CDR1 is SGHRS and CDR2 is YFSETQ. The CDR3 sequence is CASSLAVGALPEAFF. The CDR3 DNA sequence: TGCGCCAGCAGCTTGGCCGTAGGGGCTCTGCCTGAAGCTTTCTTT.

This clonotype came up a few times. The chain carries TRBV11-2 and TRBJ2-2, with D perhaps given as TRBD1 or TRBD2 (5 bases each). CDR1 is SGHAT, CDR2 FQNNGV, per germline. This CDR3 is 15 amino acids long. With 0 bases removed from V and 5 bases from J, the gap between germline ends came to 10 bases. CDR3 residues: CASSLDGATTGELFF. DNA of the CDR3: TGTGCCAGCAGCTTAGACGGGGCGACAACCGGGGAGCTGTTTTTT.

The V call is TRBV20-1, the J call TRBJ2-3, with unresolved D. This CDR3 is built from 11 residues. CDR1 and CDR2 (germline): DFQATT, SNEGSKA (reference sequence). The CDR3 sequence: CRVRSGDTQYF. The CDR3 nucleotides read TGCAGGGTTCGGTCTGGAGATACGCAGTATTTT.

This clonotype appeared a few times. V usage is TRBV6-6 and J usage is TRBJ1-1, with TRBD1 matching over 10 bases. The CDR3 is made up of 16 amino acids. The germline CDR1 and CDR2 sequences are MNHNY and SVGAGI (reference sequence). V gave up 4 bases and J gave up 5 bases; unmatched junction bases: 10. CDR3: CASSSRQGARGTEAFF. Written as DNA, the CDR3 is TGTGCCAGCAGTTCTAGACAGGGGGCGAGAGGAACTGAAGCTTTCTTT.

The chain carries TRBV28 and TRBJ2-5; 11 bases agree with TRBD2. Germline V gene sequence: CDR1 MDHEN, CDR2 SYDVKM. With 3 bases clipped from V and 4 bases from J, the junction kept 4 bases outside the gene matches. This CDR3 region has 15 residues. The CDR3 DNA follows: TGTGCCAGCAGTTTGGATAGCGGGAGGGGAGAGACCCAGTACTTC. This gives the protein CASSLDSGRGETQYF.

The gene calls are TRBV9 and TRBJ2-5; no definite D call. Looked up from germline, CDR1 is SGDLS and CDR2 is YYNGEE. CDR3 length: 14 residues. Trimming left V 4 bases short and J 2 bases short, with 12 bases between. The CDR3 coding sequence is TGTGCCAGCAGCCCCACGGTGCGGCAAGAGACCCAGTACTTC. It encodes CASSPTVRQETQYF.

This clonotype was counted many times. This chain links TRBV4-1 with TRBJ2-5, with a tentative D call TRBD1 (6 bases). The V and J ends lost 1 base and 1 base respectively, with 13 bases between them. CDR3 size: 16 residues. Germline V gives CDR1 MGHRA, CDR2 YSYEKL. CDR3 in amino acids: CASSQGTWDTQETQYF. The CDR3, as DNA: TGCGCCAGCAGCCAAGGAACTTGGGACACCCAAGAGACCCAGTACTTC.

CDR3 region: CASSSRDTLNYGYTF. As DNA, the CDR3 is TGTGCCAGCAGCTCACGGGACACCCTTAACTATGGCTACACCTTC. This rearrangement joins TRBV5-4 to TRBJ1-2; maybe TRBD1 (6 bases). The germline gives CDR1 SGHNT, CDR2 YYREEE (reference sequence). With 3 bases removed from V and 1 base from J, the gap between germline ends came to 13 bases. This CDR3 has 15 residues.

The V gene is TRBV14, the J gene TRBJ2-1; D not resolved. Germline CDR1 reads SGHDN; CDR2 reads FVKESK. Trimming cost V 0 bases and J 4 bases, with 13 bases left between them. This CDR3 has 16 amino acids. CDR3 bases: TGTGCCAGCAGCCAAGATCTGACTTTGGGATACAATGAGCAGTTCTTC. Its translation is CASSQDLTLGYNEQFF.

This clonotype was observed at least ten times. The chain couples TRBV20-1 to TRBJ2-7; D unclear. CDR1 is DFQATT, CDR2 SNEGSKA, per germline (reference sequence). Trimming shortened V by 0 bases and J by 6 bases, and 3 bases separated the two germline ends. This CDR3 has 10 amino acids. For the CDR3, the DNA is TGCAGTGCTAGAGATCGCGAGCAGTACTTC. It specifies CSARDREQYF.

The chain joins TRBV6-5 to TRBJ2-1; 11 nucleotides agree with TRBD2. Germline V gives CDR1 MNHEY, CDR2 SVGAGI. The CDR3 covers 16 residues. V trimming: 6 bases; J trimming: 10 bases; junction bases outside the gene matches: 14. The CDR3 loop reads CASRDLGLADPYEQFF. The DNA of the CDR3 is TGTGCCAGCAGGGACCTGGGACTAGCGGACCCCTACGAGCAGTTCTTC.